These T cell receptor beta chains were read from a single sample in a study of blood T cell repertoires in COVID-19. Libraries were prepared by immunoSEQ multiplex PCR; TCRdb keeps only in-frame clonotypes and omits some of them. The sample has 100,000 or so clones; around 86% are singletons. The sample taken for sequencing was peripheral blood. The receptor set was obtained from an elderly man with acute or convalescent COVID-19. CDR3s include the opening cysteine and the closing phenylalanine or tryptophan. D genes are given only for firm matches. A row's size may be missing; if present it is once, few, many or a size class.

D	V	J	size	DNA	CDR3
TRBD1	TRBV2	TRBJ1-4	-	TGTGCCAGCAGCGATCGGGACAGGGGAGAAAAACTGTTTTTT	CASSDRDRGEKLFF
-	TRBV10-1	TRBJ2-4	few	TGCGCCAGCAGAAGAACCAAGAGACTAGCCAAAAACATTCAGTACTTC	CASRRTKRLAKNIQYF
TRBD2	TRBV6-5	TRBJ2-7	-	TGTGCCAGCAGCCGACGACTAGCGGGTAATTACGAGCAGTACTTC	CASSRRLAGNYEQYF
-	TRBV4-2	TRBJ2-3	-	TGTGCCAGCAGCCAAGTAGATAGAGATACGCAGTATTTT	CASSQVDRDTQYF
TRBD1	TRBV7-9	TRBJ2-1	-	TGTGCCAGCAGCTCCACAGGGACAGGGGCCAATGAGCAGTTCTTC	CASSSTGTGANEQFF
-	TRBV15	TRBJ1-2	few	TGTGCCACCAGCAGAGTCCAAAGAGCGGGGCTAGAGGGCGGTGGCTACACCTTC	CATSRVQRAGLEGGGYTF
TRBD1	TRBV6-5	TRBJ1-2	-	TGTGCCACCACCACAGGGGACATCAACTATGGCTACACCTTC	CATTTGDINYGYTF
-	TRBV5-1	TRBJ1-6	-	TGCGCCAGCAGCTTGGTCCTGGGAGGGAATTCACCCCTCCACTTT	CASSLVLGGNSPLHF
-	TRBV9	TRBJ1-1	-	TGTGCCAGCAGCGTCGAGACAGGAGGCACTGAAGCTTTCTTT	CASSVETGGTEAFF
-	TRBV11-1	TRBJ1-1	-	TGTGCCAGCAGCTTAGGCGCAGGAACAAACACTGAAGCTTTCTTT	CASSLGAGTNTEAFF
TRBD1	TRBV3-1/TRBV3-2	TRBJ1-6	-	TGTGCCAGCAGCCACTATGGACAGGGGAGAAATTCACCCCTCCACTTT	CASSHYGQGRNSPLHF
-	TRBV6-1	TRBJ1-2	-	TGTGCCAGCAGTGATACAGAGAACTATGGCTACACCTTC	CASSDTENYGYTF
-	TRBV12-3/TRBV12-4	TRBJ1-1	-	TGTGCCAGCAGCCCTAGGAGGAACACTGAAGCTTTCTTT	CASSPRRNTEAFF
-	TRBV28	TRBJ1-2	-	TGTGCCAGCAGTTTGGTCGCGTACTATGGCTACACCTTC	CASSLVAYYGYTF
-	TRBV28	TRBJ1-2	-	TGTGCCAGCAGTCCAGGACTAAAGTGGGACTACACCTTC	CASSPGLKWDYTF
TRBD2	TRBV4-1	TRBJ2-1	-	TGCGCCAGCAGCCAGGCTACACCGGGACTAGCGGGAGATCGCTCCTACAATGAGCAGTTCTTC	CASSQATPGLAGDRSYNEQFF
TRBD1	TRBV30	TRBJ2-1	-	TGTGCCTGGAGAGTACAGGGGGGCAATGAGCAGTTCTTC	CAWRVQGGNEQFF
TRBD1	TRBV28	TRBJ1-6	once	TGTGCCAGCAGTGCATCCCAGGGGGTCTATTCACCCCTCCACTTT	CASSASQGVYSPLHF
TRBD1	TRBV11-2	TRBJ2-7	-	TGTGCCAGCAGCCCGTGGGGTGGAGGACAGGGGGTCTACGAGCAGTACTTC	CASSPWGGGQGVYEQYF
-	TRBV3-1/TRBV3-2	TRBJ2-5	-	TGTGCCAGCAGCCAAGAGGGCGGGCCTGGGGAGACCCAGTACTTC	CASSQEGGPGETQYF
-	TRBV29-1	TRBJ1-2	few	TGCAGCGTTGTGGACAGAAACTATGGCTACACCTTC	CSVVDRNYGYTF
TRBD2	TRBV19	TRBJ2-1	-	TGTGCCAGTAGTGTTAGCGGGAGATCCTACAATGAGCAGTTCTTC	CASSVSGRSYNEQFF
-	TRBV15	TRBJ2-5	-	TGTGCCACCAGCAGACGGGGCCAAGAGACCCAGTACTTC	CATSRRGQETQYF
TRBD1	TRBV14	TRBJ2-2	-	TGTGCCAGCAAACAAATGACAGGGGGCACCGGGGAGCTGTTTTTT	CASKQMTGGTGELFF
-	TRBV7-7	TRBJ2-5	-	TGTGCTAGCAGCTTCACAGGAACCCAAGAGACCCAGTACTTC	CASSFTGTQETQYF
TRBD1	TRBV2	TRBJ1-6	few	TGTGCCAGCAGGGGACAGGGGATTAATAATTCACCCCTCCACTTT	CASRGQGINNSPLHF
-	TRBV30	TRBJ2-1	-	TGTGCCTGGAGTCCGGACAACTACAATGAGCAGTTCTTC	CAWSPDNYNEQFF
-	TRBV6-5	TRBJ1-1	-	TGTGCCAGCAGTTACTCGCCGCGGGGGAAGAATACTGAAGCTTTCTTT	CASSYSPRGKNTEAFF
-	TRBV3-1/TRBV3-2	TRBJ1-2	few	TGTGCCAGCAGCCAACTTTCTACCGTCGGGAGACATGGCTACACCTTC	CASSQLSTVGRHGYTF
TRBD1	TRBV18	TRBJ2-7	-	TGTGCCAGCTCACCGTCCAGGACAGGGTCCGACGAGCAGTACTTC	CASSPSRTGSDEQYF
TRBD1	TRBV6-5	TRBJ1-4	-	TGTGCCAGCAGTAATGGCCCCAGGGGGGAAAAACTGTTTTTT	CASSNGPRGEKLFF
TRBD1	TRBV14	TRBJ2-7	-	TGTGCCAGCAGCTTGGGACAGGGCCCCTACGAGCAGTACTTC	CASSLGQGPYEQYF
TRBD2	TRBV30	TRBJ2-2	-	TGTGCCTGGAGCCGCCACTTGGGGACTAGCGGGACTCATACCGGGGAGCTGTTTTTT	CAWSRHLGTSGTHTGELFF
TRBD2	TRBV9	TRBJ2-2	-	TGTGCCAGCAGCGCCAGCGGGAGATGGACCGGGGAGCTGTTTTTT	CASSASGRWTGELFF
TRBD2	TRBV5-4	TRBJ2-7	-	TGTGCCAGCAGCTTCGGGTCCGGGACTAGACCGTACGAGCAGTACTTC	CASSFGSGTRPYEQYF
-	TRBV27	TRBJ2-1	-	TGTGCCAGCAGTCCCGAGCGATTTCCCTACAATGAGCAGTTCTTC	CASSPERFPYNEQFF
TRBD2	TRBV4-1	TRBJ2-2	-	TGCGCCAGCAGTCTGAGAGCGGGAGGGGACGGGGAGCTGTTTTTT	CASSLRAGGDGELFF
-	TRBV5-4	TRBJ2-3	-	TGTGCCAGCAGCTCGGAGGCAAAGGGTACGCAGTATTTT	CASSSEAKGTQYF
-	TRBV6-2/TRBV6-3	TRBJ2-7	-	TGTGCCAGCAGTTCCCCCCCTGGCCGACAGGAGGTTGGCTCCTACGAGCAGTACTTC	CASSSPPGRQEVGSYEQYF
TRBD2	TRBV28	TRBJ2-3	-	TGTGCCAGCAGCCATGGACTAGCGTCCACAGATACGCAGTATTTT	CASSHGLASTDTQYF
TRBD1	TRBV2	TRBJ1-2	-	TGTGCCAGCAGTGGCACAGGGGGTGGCTACACCTTC	CASSGTGGGYTF
TRBD2	TRBV9	TRBJ2-1	-	TGTGCCAGCAGCGTAGCGGGGGCGGGAGGTTACAATGAGCAGTTCTTC	CASSVAGAGGYNEQFF
-	TRBV5-6	TRBJ2-3	once	TGTGCCAGCAGCTCTGGACATCTGTTTAGCACAGATACGCAGTATTTT	CASSSGHLFSTDTQYF
TRBD1	TRBV24-1	TRBJ2-3	-	TGTGCCACCAGTACTAGGGACAGGAGCACAGATACGCAGTATTTT	CATSTRDRSTDTQYF
TRBD2	TRBV18	TRBJ2-7	-	TGTGCCAGCTCACCAACAGGGGGTCCTAGCGGGAGCTACGAGCAGTACTTC	CASSPTGGPSGSYEQYF
TRBD1	TRBV7-2	TRBJ1-5	-	TGTGCCAGCAGCTGGACAGGGGAAGGGCAGCCCCAGCATTTT	CASSWTGEGQPQHF
-	TRBV30	TRBJ1-2	-	TGTGCCTGGAGTGTAGGAGGGGCGGGCTATGGCTACACCTTC	CAWSVGGAGYGYTF
TRBD1	TRBV6-5	TRBJ2-2	once	TGTGCCAGCACCACGGGACAGGGGAACACCGGGGAGCTGTTTTTT	CASTTGQGNTGELFF
-	TRBV27	TRBJ1-1	once	TGTGCCAGCAGACCCTCCTGGACAGCGAACACTGAAGCTTTCTTT	CASRPSWTANTEAFF
TRBD1	TRBV6-1	TRBJ1-5	-	TGTGCCAGCAGTGAGGGACAGTTCAATCAGCCCCAGCATTTT	CASSEGQFNQPQHF
TRBD1	TRBV28	TRBJ1-6	-	TGTGCCAGCAGTCTCGGGACAGGGCGACATAATTCACCCCTCCACTTT	CASSLGTGRHNSPLHF
-	TRBV27	TRBJ1-2	-	TGTGCCAGCAGTCTTAGCCAGGGGTGGGACTATGGCTACACCTTC	CASSLSQGWDYGYTF
-	TRBV6-2/TRBV6-3	TRBJ1-5	few	TGTGCCAGCAGTTCGGTGAATAGCAATCAGCCCCAGCATTTT	CASSSVNSNQPQHF
TRBD1	TRBV5-1	TRBJ1-6	-	TGCGCCAGCAGCTTGGTGGGACAGGGCAATTCACCCCTCCACTTT	CASSLVGQGNSPLHF
TRBD2	TRBV6-2/TRBV6-3	TRBJ2-1	-	TGTGCCAGCAGTTACCGGGGGGGGGTCTACAATGAGCAGTTCTTC	CASSYRGGVYNEQFF
-	TRBV30	TRBJ2-6	once	TGTGCCTGGAGTGCTCTCCGCTCTGGGGCCAACGTCCTGACTTTC	CAWSALRSGANVLTF
-	TRBV11-2	TRBJ1-2	-	TGTGCCAGCAGCCAATTCGGAGCGAGCGAGGGACAAGTCATCACCTTC	CASSQFGASEGQVITF
-	TRBV18	TRBJ1-1	few	TGTGCCAGCTCACCAAAGTATCAGGGAGGTACTGAAGCTTTCTTT	CASSPKYQGGTEAFF
TRBD2	TRBV4-2	TRBJ2-7	-	TGTGCCAGCAGCCCCTTTCTTCCTAGCGGGAAGAGCCGCGAGCAGTACTTC	CASSPFLPSGKSREQYF
-	TRBV4-2	TRBJ1-5	-	TGTGCCAGCAGCCCTGGGAGGGATCAGCCCCAGCATTTT	CASSPGRDQPQHF